This is a list of T cell receptor beta chains from one sample in a study of OX40 agonist ivuxolimab in advanced cancers. Measured with immunoSEQ multiplex PCR; TCRdb has only the in-frame clones, and not every one. The sample has approximately 74,000 clones, 85% seen once. This specimen was CD4+ or CD8+ T cells sorted from blood, taken in a trial of the OX40 agonist ivuxolimab. These TCRs come from an adult with an advanced solid tumor such as melanoma, head and neck, liver or kidney cancer. Both conserved end residues are part of each CDR3. The D gene is left open where the match is weak. Rows may omit the clone size; those that give it use once, few, many or a size class.

j_call: TRBJ2-1; v_call: TRBV5-1; clone_size: once; d_call: TRBD2; cdr3_nt: TGCGCCAGCAGGGTAGAGCGGGGGAGCGGGTCCTACAATGAGCAGTTCTTC; cdr3_aa: CASRVERGSGSYNEQFF
j_call: TRBJ2-1; v_call: TRBV10-3; clone_size: NA; d_call: NA; cdr3_nt: TGTGCCATCAGTGTGGGCCCTGCCAGGAATGAGCAGTTCTTC; cdr3_aa: CAISVGPARNEQFF
j_call: TRBJ2-2; v_call: TRBV4-1; clone_size: NA; d_call: NA; cdr3_nt: TGCGCCAGCAGCCAAGCCGGGACGGAGAACACCGGGGAGCTGTTTTTT; cdr3_aa: CASSQAGTENTGELFF
j_call: TRBJ1-2; v_call: TRBV18; clone_size: NA; d_call: NA; cdr3_nt: TGTGCCAGCTCAGGGGCCAACTATGGCTACACCTTC; cdr3_aa: CASSGANYGYTF
j_call: TRBJ2-1; v_call: TRBV7-3; clone_size: NA; d_call: TRBD2; cdr3_nt: TGTGCCAGCAGCTTATATAGCGGGACCTCCTACAATGAGCAGTTCTTC; cdr3_aa: CASSLYSGTSYNEQFF
j_call: TRBJ2-7; v_call: TRBV5-5; clone_size: NA; d_call: TRBD1; cdr3_nt: TGTGCCAGCAGCCCCGGGACAGGGTACTACGAGCAGTACTTC; cdr3_aa: CASSPGTGYYEQYF
j_call: TRBJ1-3; v_call: TRBV7-2; clone_size: NA; d_call: TRBD1; cdr3_nt: TGTGCCAGCAGCCCCTTAACAGGGGGTTCTGGAAACACCATATATTTT; cdr3_aa: CASSPLTGGSGNTIYF
j_call: TRBJ1-2; v_call: TRBV30; clone_size: NA; d_call: NA; cdr3_nt: TGTGCCTGGAGTAGGTGGTCTCCCCTCTATGGCTACACCTTC; cdr3_aa: CAWSRWSPLYGYTF
j_call: TRBJ2-5; v_call: TRBV11-3; clone_size: NA; d_call: TRBD2; cdr3_nt: TGTGCCAGCAGCTTGGGGACTAGCGGGAGGGACCAAGAGACCCAGTACTTC; cdr3_aa: CASSLGTSGRDQETQYF
j_call: TRBJ1-5; v_call: TRBV2; clone_size: NA; d_call: TRBD1; cdr3_nt: TGTGCCAGCAGTCGGGACAGATTCAATCAGCCCCAGCATTTT; cdr3_aa: CASSRDRFNQPQHF
j_call: TRBJ1-2; v_call: TRBV11-2; clone_size: NA; d_call: NA; cdr3_nt: TGTGCCAGCAGCCCCGCCGATCGGGGGGGCTACACCTTC; cdr3_aa: CASSPADRGGYTF
j_call: TRBJ1-2; v_call: TRBV29-1; clone_size: NA; d_call: NA; cdr3_nt: TGCAGCGCCGTGCGGGGGACGTATGGCTACACCTTC; cdr3_aa: CSAVRGTYGYTF
j_call: TRBJ1-1; v_call: TRBV18; clone_size: NA; d_call: NA; cdr3_nt: TGTGCCAGCTCACCACCGAAAAGGGACCCTGAAGCTTTCTTT; cdr3_aa: CASSPPKRDPEAFF
j_call: TRBJ1-2; v_call: TRBV19; clone_size: NA; d_call: NA; cdr3_nt: TGTGCCAGTAGTATAGATCTGGACGTAGGATTCGGCTACACCTTC; cdr3_aa: CASSIDLDVGFGYTF
j_call: TRBJ1-1; v_call: TRBV18; clone_size: NA; d_call: NA; cdr3_nt: TGTGCCAGCTCACGGTCAGGGGTTGTGAACACTGAAGCTTTCTTT; cdr3_aa: CASSRSGVVNTEAFF
j_call: TRBJ2-7; v_call: TRBV28; clone_size: NA; d_call: NA; cdr3_nt: TGTGCCAGCAGTTTAGACGAGCAGTACTTC; cdr3_aa: CASSLDEQYF
j_call: TRBJ1-6; v_call: TRBV28; clone_size: NA; d_call: TRBD1; cdr3_nt: TGTGCCAGCAGTCACCGGACAGGGGGCTTAGGTTCACCCCTCCACTTT; cdr3_aa: CASSHRTGGLGSPLHF
j_call: TRBJ2-7; v_call: TRBV28; clone_size: NA; d_call: NA; cdr3_nt: TGTGCCAGCAGTCCCGGGGGGGGACAGGCCCTGGGGGAGCAGTACTTC; cdr3_aa: CASSPGGGQALGEQYF
j_call: TRBJ2-3; v_call: TRBV30; clone_size: NA; d_call: NA; cdr3_nt: TGTGCCTGGAGTGTCACAGATACGCAGTATTTT; cdr3_aa: CAWSVTDTQYF
j_call: TRBJ2-3; v_call: TRBV6-5; clone_size: NA; d_call: TRBD2; cdr3_nt: TGTGCCAGCAGGATGACTAGCGGGGGCACAGATACGCAGTATTTT; cdr3_aa: CASRMTSGGTDTQYF
j_call: TRBJ1-1; v_call: TRBV19; clone_size: NA; d_call: NA; cdr3_nt: TGTGCCAGTAGTATCAGGGAGGGGGTGGTCACTGAAGCTTTCTTT; cdr3_aa: CASSIREGVVTEAFF
j_call: TRBJ1-1; v_call: TRBV13; clone_size: NA; d_call: TRBD1; cdr3_nt: TGTGCCAGCAGCCGAATGGACAGGGCGAACACTGAAGCTTTCTTT; cdr3_aa: CASSRMDRANTEAFF
j_call: TRBJ2-7; v_call: TRBV2; clone_size: NA; d_call: TRBD1; cdr3_nt: TGTGCCAGCAGTGACAGGGGGATCGACGAGCAGTACTTC; cdr3_aa: CASSDRGIDEQYF
j_call: TRBJ2-7; v_call: TRBV18; clone_size: NA; d_call: TRBD1; cdr3_nt: TGTGCCAGCTCTGGGACAGGAGGGGGAGAGCAGTACTTC; cdr3_aa: CASSGTGGGEQYF
j_call: TRBJ1-5; v_call: TRBV7-2; clone_size: NA; d_call: NA; cdr3_nt: TGTGCCAGCAGCTCACAGAACAATCAGCCCCAGCATTTT; cdr3_aa: CASSSQNNQPQHF
j_call: TRBJ1-1; v_call: TRBV5-1; clone_size: once; d_call: TRBD1; cdr3_nt: TGCGCCAGCAGCCCTCGGACAGGATCGAACACTGAAGCTTTCTTT; cdr3_aa: CASSPRTGSNTEAFF
j_call: TRBJ2-2; v_call: TRBV5-4; clone_size: NA; d_call: NA; cdr3_nt: TGTGCCAGCAGCCACGAAGGACAGCATAACGGGGAGCTGTTTTTT; cdr3_aa: CASSHEGQHNGELFF
j_call: TRBJ1-1; v_call: TRBV5-4; clone_size: NA; d_call: NA; cdr3_nt: TGTGCCAGCAGCTTGACAACAGGGAGGGCTGAAGCTTTCTTT; cdr3_aa: CASSLTTGRAEAFF
j_call: TRBJ1-3; v_call: TRBV12-5; clone_size: NA; d_call: NA; cdr3_nt: TGTGCTAGTGGTTTGCCACAAAGCTCTGGAAACACCATATATTTT; cdr3_aa: CASGLPQSSGNTIYF
j_call: TRBJ1-6; v_call: TRBV18; clone_size: NA; d_call: NA; cdr3_nt: TGTGCCAGCTCACCACAACACTCAGCTGATTCACCCCTCCACTTT; cdr3_aa: CASSPQHSADSPLHF
j_call: TRBJ2-5; v_call: TRBV5-4; clone_size: NA; d_call: TRBD1; cdr3_nt: TGTGCCAGCAGCCCCCGGACAGGTGAAGAGACCCAGTACTTC; cdr3_aa: CASSPRTGEETQYF
j_call: TRBJ2-1; v_call: TRBV30; clone_size: NA; d_call: TRBD2; cdr3_nt: TGTGCCTGGAGGTCTAGCGGGGGGAGCTCCTACAATGAGCAGTTCTTC; cdr3_aa: CAWRSSGGSSYNEQFF
j_call: TRBJ2-5; v_call: TRBV18; clone_size: NA; d_call: NA; cdr3_nt: TGTGCCAGCTCACCAGGAGAGACCCAGTACTTC; cdr3_aa: CASSPGETQYF
j_call: TRBJ2-2; v_call: TRBV6-1; clone_size: NA; d_call: TRBD1; cdr3_nt: TGTGCCAGCATTCAGACAGGGGGGTACGGGGAGCTGTTTTTT; cdr3_aa: CASIQTGGYGELFF
j_call: TRBJ2-5; v_call: TRBV11-3; clone_size: NA; d_call: TRBD2; cdr3_nt: TGTGCCAGCAGCTTGGGACTAGGGTCCGGGGAGACCCAGTACTTC; cdr3_aa: CASSLGLGSGETQYF
j_call: TRBJ2-2; v_call: TRBV5-1; clone_size: NA; d_call: NA; cdr3_nt: TGCGCCAGCAGCTTGGGAACAGGGACCGGGGAGCTGTTTTTT; cdr3_aa: CASSLGTGTGELFF
j_call: TRBJ1-2; v_call: TRBV19; clone_size: NA; d_call: NA; cdr3_nt: TGTGCCAGTAGTTCAGTGAACGGGGGCTATGGCTACACCTTC; cdr3_aa: CASSSVNGGYGYTF
j_call: TRBJ1-4; v_call: TRBV15; clone_size: NA; d_call: NA; cdr3_nt: TGTGCCACCAGCAGACCACCGGGAACTAATGAAAAACTGTTTTTT; cdr3_aa: CATSRPPGTNEKLFF
j_call: TRBJ2-5; v_call: TRBV5-1; clone_size: NA; d_call: NA; cdr3_nt: TGCGCCAGCAGCTTGGGAGCAGGTCAAGAGACCCAGTACTTC; cdr3_aa: CASSLGAGQETQYF
j_call: TRBJ1-3; v_call: TRBV7-2; clone_size: NA; d_call: NA; cdr3_nt: TGTGCCAGCAGCTTAAGGGTAGTAGGGTCTGGAAACACCATATATTTT; cdr3_aa: CASSLRVVGSGNTIYF
j_call: TRBJ1-5; v_call: TRBV6-5; clone_size: NA; d_call: TRBD1; cdr3_nt: TGTGCCAGCAGTTACGACAGGGGGATACAGCCCCAGCATTTT; cdr3_aa: CASSYDRGIQPQHF
j_call: TRBJ1-5; v_call: TRBV10-3; clone_size: NA; d_call: TRBD1; cdr3_nt: TGTGCCATCAGCAAGACAGGGGGCGATCAGCCCCAGCATTTT; cdr3_aa: CAISKTGGDQPQHF
j_call: TRBJ1-2; v_call: TRBV10-3; clone_size: few; d_call: NA; cdr3_nt: TGTGCCATATATAGGAGCACCTATGGCTACACCTTC; cdr3_aa: CAIYRSTYGYTF
j_call: TRBJ2-1; v_call: TRBV5-1; clone_size: NA; d_call: TRBD2; cdr3_nt: TGCGCCAGCAGCTTGGCGGGAGGGAGGAATAATGAGCAGTTCTTC; cdr3_aa: CASSLAGGRNNEQFF
j_call: TRBJ2-1; v_call: TRBV2; clone_size: NA; d_call: TRBD1; cdr3_nt: TGTGCCAGCATACCTACCGGGACAGCCTTCGATGAGCAGTTCTTC; cdr3_aa: CASIPTGTAFDEQFF
j_call: TRBJ2-3; v_call: TRBV5-5; clone_size: NA; d_call: TRBD2; cdr3_nt: TGTGCCAGCAGCTTCGGAATAGCGGGCCCAGATACGCAGTATTTT; cdr3_aa: CASSFGIAGPDTQYF
j_call: TRBJ1-1; v_call: TRBV6-6; clone_size: NA; d_call: TRBD1; cdr3_nt: TGTGCCAGCACCGGGGACAGGGGGCGTACTGAAGCTTTCTTT; cdr3_aa: CASTGDRGRTEAFF
j_call: TRBJ1-1; v_call: TRBV6-5; clone_size: NA; d_call: NA; cdr3_nt: TGTGCCAGCAGAGGGGTTCCTGAAGCTTTCTTT; cdr3_aa: CASRGVPEAFF
j_call: TRBJ2-2; v_call: TRBV19; clone_size: few; d_call: NA; cdr3_nt: TGTGCCAGTAGTATAGATTGGTCCACCGGGGAGCTGTTTTTT; cdr3_aa: CASSIDWSTGELFF
j_call: TRBJ1-1; v_call: TRBV6-1; clone_size: NA; d_call: TRBD1; cdr3_nt: TGTGCCAGCAGTTTCAGGGGGTTCACTGAAGCTTTCTTT; cdr3_aa: CASSFRGFTEAFF
j_call: TRBJ2-3; v_call: TRBV27; clone_size: once; d_call: TRBD2; cdr3_nt: TGTGCCAGCAGCTCGTACAGCGGGGCAAGCACAGATACGCAGTATTTT; cdr3_aa: CASSSYSGASTDTQYF
j_call: TRBJ1-1; v_call: TRBV19; clone_size: NA; d_call: NA; cdr3_nt: TGTGCCAGTAGACCGACCTCCCTCGGAGGCACTGAAGCTTTCTTT; cdr3_aa: CASRPTSLGGTEAFF
j_call: TRBJ2-3; v_call: TRBV27; clone_size: NA; d_call: NA; cdr3_nt: TGTGCCAGCAGTTTACAGGGGTTGATAGATACGCAGTATTTT; cdr3_aa: CASSLQGLIDTQYF
j_call: TRBJ1-3; v_call: TRBV7-6; clone_size: NA; d_call: NA; cdr3_nt: TGTGCCAGCAGCCAATACGCGCAGGTGTATGGAAACACCATATATTTT; cdr3_aa: CASSQYAQVYGNTIYF